A single TCR beta chain is shown here with its context. Its antigen is not known. Through Arm-PCR of CDR3 regions and iRepertoire HTBI primers, TCR beta libraries were built. TCRdb re-derived calls from the multiplex PCR reads in MiXCR, one entry per CDR3 protein. In the table there are 400,000 to 600,000 distinct CDR3 sequences, 20% to 25% of which are singletons. J was trimmed by 4 bases and V by 4 bases; bases with no gene match: 6. Germline loops: CDR1 GTSNPN, CDR2 SVGIG (reference sequence). This CDR3 is built from 14 residues. The record originates from a study of regulatory T cells in long-lasting Graves disease. Study-wide results and limits: Newly diagnosed patients shared 850 to 1,000 public clonotypes; persistent patients shared some 2,700. Among samples with persistent disease, TRBV28, TRBJ1-2 and TRBJ2-5 were favored.

Time point noted: persistent/refractory GD, antithyroid drugs over 5 years with positive TRAb. The TCR library used RNA extracted from PBMCs. The peripheral blood volume drawn was roughly 9.9 milliliters, and it was collected into EDTA tubes. Specimen: peripheral blood mononuclear cells (PBMCs), collected when the disease was refractory, from a patient treated with antithyroid drugs. The genes are TRBV30 and TRBJ1-1; 10 positions match TRBD1. The TCR originated in a female donor with Graves disease. The CDR3 DNA reads TGTGCCTGGATCGCCGGGACAGGGGCCACTGAAGCTTTCTTT. Protein product: CAWIAGTGATEAFF. The full variable domain, completed using reference TRBV30 and TRBJ1-1, is SQTIHQWPATLVQPVGSPLSLECTVEGTSNPNLYWYRQAAGRGLQLLFYSVGIGQISSEVPQNLSASRPQDRQFILSSKKLLLSDSGFYLCAWIAGTGATEAFFGQGTRLTVV.